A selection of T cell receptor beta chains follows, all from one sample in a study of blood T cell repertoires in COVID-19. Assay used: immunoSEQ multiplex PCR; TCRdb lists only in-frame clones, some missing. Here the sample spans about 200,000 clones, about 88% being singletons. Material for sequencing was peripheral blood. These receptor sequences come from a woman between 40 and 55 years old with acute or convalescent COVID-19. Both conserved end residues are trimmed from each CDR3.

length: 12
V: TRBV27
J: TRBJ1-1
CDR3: ASSLWGGQTEAF

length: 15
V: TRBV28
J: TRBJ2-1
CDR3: ASATGVGGLSYNEQF

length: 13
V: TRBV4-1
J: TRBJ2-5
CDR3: ASGEGGHGRETQY

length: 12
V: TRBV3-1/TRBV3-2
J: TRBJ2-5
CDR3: ASSQYGLAETQY

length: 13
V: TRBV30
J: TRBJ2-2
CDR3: AWSDRGEDTGELF

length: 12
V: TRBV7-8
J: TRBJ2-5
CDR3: ASSLRLAAETQY

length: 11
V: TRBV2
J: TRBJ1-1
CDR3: ASSERGTSEAF

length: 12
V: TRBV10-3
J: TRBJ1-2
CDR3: AINDPTAGYGYT

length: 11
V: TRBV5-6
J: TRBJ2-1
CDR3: ASSLKWDREQF

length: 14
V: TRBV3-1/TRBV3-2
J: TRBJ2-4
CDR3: ASSDTGTSAKNIQY

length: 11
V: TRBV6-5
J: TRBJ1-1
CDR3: ASGMGVNTEAF

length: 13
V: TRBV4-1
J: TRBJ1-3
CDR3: ASSQGLSSGNTIY

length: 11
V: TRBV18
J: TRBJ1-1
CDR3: ASSPQGDTEAF

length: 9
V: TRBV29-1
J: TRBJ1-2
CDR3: SVDLGYGYT

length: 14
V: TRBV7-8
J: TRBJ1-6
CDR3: ASSFRTGGLNSPLH

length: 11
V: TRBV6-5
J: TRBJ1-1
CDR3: ASSRQGGTEAF

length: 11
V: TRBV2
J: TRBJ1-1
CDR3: ASMVGAMTEAF

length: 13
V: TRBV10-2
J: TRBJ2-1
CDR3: ASRASGDSYNEQF

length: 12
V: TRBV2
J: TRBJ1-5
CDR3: ASSEASGYQPQH

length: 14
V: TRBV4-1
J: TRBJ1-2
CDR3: ASSQVANRGAFGYT

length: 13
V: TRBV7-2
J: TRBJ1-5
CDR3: ASSLTGGGYQPQH

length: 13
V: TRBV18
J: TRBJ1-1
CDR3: ASSPRGVVNTEAF

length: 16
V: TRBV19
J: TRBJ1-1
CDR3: ASSKRKGRWKDDTEAF

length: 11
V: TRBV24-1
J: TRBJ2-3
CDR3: ATSDPSTDTQY